This record concerns one T cell receptor beta chain sequence. The method was immunoSEQ multiplex PCR; TCRdb's version includes in-frame clones alone and lacks a portion of them. The table includes about 140,000 clones, roughly 92% detected once. This specimen belongs to a study of T cell responses to AZD1222 COVID-19 vaccine. Per germline, CDR1 SGHKS and CDR2 YYEKEE (reference sequence). The V and J ends lost 0 bases and 7 bases respectively, with 13 bases between them. The length of the CDR3 is 15 residues. The V call is TRBV5-5, the J call TRBJ2-2; perhaps TRBD1 as D (5 bases). The source was peripheral blood, collected on day 0 of AZD1222 vaccination. The receptor was derived from an adult in good health. CDR3 nucleotide sequence: TGTGCCAGCAGCTTGGGTGCAGGGATGATCGGGGAGCTGTTTTTT. Amino acid sequence: CASSLGAGMIGELFF.